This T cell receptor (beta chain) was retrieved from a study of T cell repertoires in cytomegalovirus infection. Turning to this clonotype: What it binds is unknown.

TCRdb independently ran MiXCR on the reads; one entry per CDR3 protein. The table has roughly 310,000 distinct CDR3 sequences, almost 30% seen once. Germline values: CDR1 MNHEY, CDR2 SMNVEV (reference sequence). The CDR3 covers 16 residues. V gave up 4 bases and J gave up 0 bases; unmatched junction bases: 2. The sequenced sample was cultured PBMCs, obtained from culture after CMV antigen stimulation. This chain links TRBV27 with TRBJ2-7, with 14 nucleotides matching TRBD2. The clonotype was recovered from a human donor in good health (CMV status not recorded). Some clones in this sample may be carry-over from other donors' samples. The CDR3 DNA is TGTGCCAGCAGTTACGGGACTAGCGGGAGCTCCTACGAGCAGTACTTC. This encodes CASSYGTSGSSYEQYF.